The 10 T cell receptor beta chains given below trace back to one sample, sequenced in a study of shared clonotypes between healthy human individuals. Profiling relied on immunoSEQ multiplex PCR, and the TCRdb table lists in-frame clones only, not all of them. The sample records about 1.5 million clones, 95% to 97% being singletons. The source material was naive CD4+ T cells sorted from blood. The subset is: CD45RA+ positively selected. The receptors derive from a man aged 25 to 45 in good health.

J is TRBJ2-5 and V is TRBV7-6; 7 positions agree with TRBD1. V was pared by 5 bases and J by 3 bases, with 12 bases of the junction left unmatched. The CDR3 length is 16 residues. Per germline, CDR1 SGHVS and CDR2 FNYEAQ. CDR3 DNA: TGTGCCAGCAGCCGACAGGGTTTAGGGGGAAAAGAGACCCAGTACTTC. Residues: CASSRQGLGGKETQYF.

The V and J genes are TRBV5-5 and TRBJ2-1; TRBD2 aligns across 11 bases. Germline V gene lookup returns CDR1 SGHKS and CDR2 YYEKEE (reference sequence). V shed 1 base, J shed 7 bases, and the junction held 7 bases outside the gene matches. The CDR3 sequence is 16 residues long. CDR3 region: CASSLRVLAGENEQFF. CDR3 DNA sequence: TGTGCCAGCAGCTTGCGCGTACTAGCGGGAGAAAATGAGCAGTTCTTC.

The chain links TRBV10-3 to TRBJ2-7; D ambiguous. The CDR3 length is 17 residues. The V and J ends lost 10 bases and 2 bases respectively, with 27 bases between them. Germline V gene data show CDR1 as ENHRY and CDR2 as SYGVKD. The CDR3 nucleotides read TGTGCCACCCACCCTCCGGACCATCCTCCTTCAACCTACGAGCAGTACTTC. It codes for CATHPPDHPPSTYEQYF.

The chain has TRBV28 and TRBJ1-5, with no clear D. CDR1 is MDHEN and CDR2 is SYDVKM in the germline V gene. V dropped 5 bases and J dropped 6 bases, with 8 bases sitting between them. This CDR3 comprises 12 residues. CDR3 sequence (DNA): TGTGCCAGCAGTCTGGAAGCTCAGCCCCAGCATTTT. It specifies CASSLEAQPQHF.

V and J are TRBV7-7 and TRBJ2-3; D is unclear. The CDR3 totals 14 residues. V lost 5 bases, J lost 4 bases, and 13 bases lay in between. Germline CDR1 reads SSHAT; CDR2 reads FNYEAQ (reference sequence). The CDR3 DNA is TGTGCCAGCAGCCCCGGACGAGCGTCAGATACGCAGTATTTT. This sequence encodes CASSPGRASDTQYF.

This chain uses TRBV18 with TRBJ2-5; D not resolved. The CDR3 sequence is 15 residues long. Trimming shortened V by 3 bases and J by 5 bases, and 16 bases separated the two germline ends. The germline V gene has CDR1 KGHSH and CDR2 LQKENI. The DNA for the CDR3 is TGTGCCAGCTCACCGCCAAGCTTCGTCGGGGAGACCCAGTACTTC. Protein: CASSPPSFVGETQYF.

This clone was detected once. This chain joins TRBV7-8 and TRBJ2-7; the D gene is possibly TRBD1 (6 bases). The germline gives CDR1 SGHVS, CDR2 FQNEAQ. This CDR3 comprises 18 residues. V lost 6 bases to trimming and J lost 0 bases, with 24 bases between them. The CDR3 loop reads CASSRQLGPGTSSYEQYF. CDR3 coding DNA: TGTGCCAGCAGTCGTCAGTTGGGCCCAGGGACAAGCTCCTACGAGCAGTACTTC.

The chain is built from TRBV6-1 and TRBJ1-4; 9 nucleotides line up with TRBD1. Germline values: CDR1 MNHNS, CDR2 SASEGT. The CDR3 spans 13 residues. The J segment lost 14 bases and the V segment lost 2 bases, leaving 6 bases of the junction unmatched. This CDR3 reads CASSEFGTGLLFF. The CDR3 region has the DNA TGTGCCAGCAGTGAATTTGGGACAGGGTTGCTGTTTTTT.

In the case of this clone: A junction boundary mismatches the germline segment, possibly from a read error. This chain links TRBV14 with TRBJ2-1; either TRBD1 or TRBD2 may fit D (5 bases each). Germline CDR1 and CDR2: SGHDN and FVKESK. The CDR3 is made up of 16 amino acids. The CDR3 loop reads CASSKDPGESGNEQFF. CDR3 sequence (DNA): TGTGCCAGCAGCAAAGATCCTGGGGAGTCAGGGAATGAGCAGTTCTTC.

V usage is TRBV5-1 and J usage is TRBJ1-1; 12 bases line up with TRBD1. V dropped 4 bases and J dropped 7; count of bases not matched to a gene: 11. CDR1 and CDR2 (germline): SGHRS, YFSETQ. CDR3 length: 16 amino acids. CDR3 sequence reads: CASSPTGTGGLGEAFF. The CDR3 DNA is TGCGCCAGCAGCCCGACCGGGACAGGGGGCCTCGGTGAAGCTTTCTTT. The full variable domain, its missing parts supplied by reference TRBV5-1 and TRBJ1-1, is KAGVTQTPRYLIKTRGQQVTLSCSPISGHRSVSWYQQTPGQGLQFLFEYFSETQRNKGNFPGRFSGRQFSNSRSEMNVSTLELGDSALYLCASSPTGTGGLGEAFFGQGTRLTVV.